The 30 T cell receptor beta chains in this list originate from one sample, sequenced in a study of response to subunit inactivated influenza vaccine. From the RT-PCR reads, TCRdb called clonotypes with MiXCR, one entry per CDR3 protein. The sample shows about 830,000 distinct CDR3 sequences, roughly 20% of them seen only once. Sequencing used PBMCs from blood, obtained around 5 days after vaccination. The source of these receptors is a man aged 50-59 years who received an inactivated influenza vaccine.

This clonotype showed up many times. The CDR3 here is CASSQRFNYGYTF. In DNA form, the CDR3 reads TGCGCCAGCAGCCAACGGTTTAACTATGGCTACACCTTC. The genes are TRBV4-3 and TRBJ1-2; D uncertain. CDR1 and CDR2 (germline): LGHNA, YSLEER. V lost 2 bases, J lost 1 base, and 5 bases lay in between. The CDR3 has 13 residues.

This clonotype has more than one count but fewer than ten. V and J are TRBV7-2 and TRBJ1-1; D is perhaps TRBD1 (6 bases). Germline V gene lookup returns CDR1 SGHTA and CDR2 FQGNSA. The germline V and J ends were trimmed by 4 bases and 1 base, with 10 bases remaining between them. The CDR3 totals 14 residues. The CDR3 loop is CASSSQGWNTEAFF. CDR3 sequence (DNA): TGTGCCAGCAGCTCACAGGGCTGGAACACTGAAGCTTTCTTT.

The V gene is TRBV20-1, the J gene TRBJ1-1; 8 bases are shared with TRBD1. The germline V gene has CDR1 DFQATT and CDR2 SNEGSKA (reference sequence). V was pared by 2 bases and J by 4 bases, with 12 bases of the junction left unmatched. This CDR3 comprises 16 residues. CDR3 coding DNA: TGCAGTGCTAGATCAAGGACAGGGTTGCTCGGCACTGAAGCTTTCTTT. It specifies CSARSRTGLLGTEAFF.

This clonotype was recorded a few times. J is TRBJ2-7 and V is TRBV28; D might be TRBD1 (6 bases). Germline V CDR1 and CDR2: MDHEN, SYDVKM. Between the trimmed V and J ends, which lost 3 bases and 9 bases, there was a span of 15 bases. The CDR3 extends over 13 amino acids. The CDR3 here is CASSLARQGGQYF. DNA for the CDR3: TGTGCCAGCAGTTTGGCCAGGCAAGGGGGGCAGTACTTC.

The CDR3 DNA is TGCAGTGCCCGGACCCTCGACAGGGGTGTTGTCGGGGAGCTGTTTTTT. It encodes CSARTLDRGVVGELFF. The rearrangement uses TRBV20-1 and TRBJ2-2; 8 bases fit TRBD1. J was trimmed by 7 bases and V by 6 bases; bases with no gene match: 16. This CDR3 has 16 residues. Germline V gene data show CDR1 as DFQATT and CDR2 as SNEGSKA (reference sequence).

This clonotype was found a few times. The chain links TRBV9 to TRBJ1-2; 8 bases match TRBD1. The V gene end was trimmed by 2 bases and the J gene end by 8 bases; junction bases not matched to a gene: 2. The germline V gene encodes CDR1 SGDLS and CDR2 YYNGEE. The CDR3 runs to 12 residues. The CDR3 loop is CASSVGQGGYTF. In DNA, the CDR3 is TGTGCCAGCAGCGTTGGACAGGGAGGCTACACCTTC.

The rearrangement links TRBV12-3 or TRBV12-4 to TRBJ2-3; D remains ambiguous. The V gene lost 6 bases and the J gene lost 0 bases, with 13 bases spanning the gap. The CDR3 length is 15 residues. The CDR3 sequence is CASRLRQASTDTQYF. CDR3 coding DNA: TGTGCCAGCAGGCTCAGACAAGCGAGCACAGATACGCAGTATTTT.

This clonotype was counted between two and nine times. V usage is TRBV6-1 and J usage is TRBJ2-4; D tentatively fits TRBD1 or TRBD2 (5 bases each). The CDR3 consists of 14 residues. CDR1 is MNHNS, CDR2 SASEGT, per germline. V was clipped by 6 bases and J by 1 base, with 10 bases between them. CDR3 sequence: CASRGVGAKNIQYF. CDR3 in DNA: TGTGCCAGCAGGGGGGTAGGTGCCAAAAACATTCAGTACTTC.

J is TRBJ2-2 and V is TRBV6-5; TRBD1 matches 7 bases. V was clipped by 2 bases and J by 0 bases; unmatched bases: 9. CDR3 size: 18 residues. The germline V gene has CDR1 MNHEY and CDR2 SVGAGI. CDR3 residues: CASSYVLGTASNTGELFF. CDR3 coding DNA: TGTGCCAGCAGTTACGTCCTTGGGACAGCTTCGAACACCGGGGAGCTGTTTTTT.

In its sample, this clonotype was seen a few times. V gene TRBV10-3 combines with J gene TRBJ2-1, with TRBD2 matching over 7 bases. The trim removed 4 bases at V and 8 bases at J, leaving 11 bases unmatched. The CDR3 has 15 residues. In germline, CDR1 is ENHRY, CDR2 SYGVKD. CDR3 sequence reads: CAISAYAGVRDEQFF. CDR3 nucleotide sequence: TGTGCCATCAGTGCCTATGCGGGAGTCAGGGATGAGCAGTTCTTC.

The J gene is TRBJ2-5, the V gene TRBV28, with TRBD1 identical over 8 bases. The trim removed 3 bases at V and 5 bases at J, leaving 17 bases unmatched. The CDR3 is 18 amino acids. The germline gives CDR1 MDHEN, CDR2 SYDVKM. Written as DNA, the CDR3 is TGTGCCAGCAGTTTGGTCTCCGGACGACAGGGGCGGAGGGAGACCCAGTACTTC. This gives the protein CASSLVSGRQGRRETQYF.

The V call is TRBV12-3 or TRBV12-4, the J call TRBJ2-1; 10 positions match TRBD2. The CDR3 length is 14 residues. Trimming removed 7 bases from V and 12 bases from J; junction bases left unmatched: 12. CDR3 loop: CASTLGTSDGGQFF. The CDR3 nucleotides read TGTGCCAGCACTCTCGGGACTAGCGATGGCGGGCAGTTCTTC.

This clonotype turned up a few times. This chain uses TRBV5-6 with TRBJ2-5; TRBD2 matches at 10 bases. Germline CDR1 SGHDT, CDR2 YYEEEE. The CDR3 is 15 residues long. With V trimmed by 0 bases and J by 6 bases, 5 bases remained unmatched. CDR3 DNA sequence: TGTGCCAGCAGCTTGGCCAGCGGGGGGGCAAAGACCCAGTACTTC. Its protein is CASSLASGGAKTQYF. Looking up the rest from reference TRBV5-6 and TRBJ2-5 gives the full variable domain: DAGVTQSPTHLIKTRGQQVTLRCSPKSGHDTVSWYQQALGQGPQFIFQYYEEEERQRGNFPDRFSGHQFPNYSSELNVNALLLGDSALYLCASSLASGGAKTQYFGPGTRLLVL.

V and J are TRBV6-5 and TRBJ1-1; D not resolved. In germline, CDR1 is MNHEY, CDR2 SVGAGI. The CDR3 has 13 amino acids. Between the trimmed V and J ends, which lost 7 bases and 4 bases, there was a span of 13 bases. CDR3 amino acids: CASTFVGSTEAFF. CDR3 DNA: TGTGCCAGCACTTTCGTAGGAAGCACTGAAGCTTTCTTT.

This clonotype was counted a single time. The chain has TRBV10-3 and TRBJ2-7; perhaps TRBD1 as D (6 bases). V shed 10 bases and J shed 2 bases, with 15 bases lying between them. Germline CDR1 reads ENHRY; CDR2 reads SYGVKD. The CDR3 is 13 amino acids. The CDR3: CATRKGVTYEQYF. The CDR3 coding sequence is TGTGCCACGCGTAAGGGGGTAACCTACGAGCAGTACTTC.

CDR3 bases: TGTGCCAGCAGCTTAGGCAAGACCTTGTCCTACAATGAGCAGTTCTTC. It yields the protein CASSLGKTLSYNEQFF. The rearrangement uses TRBV7-8 and TRBJ2-1; D is unresolved. Between the trimmed V and J ends, which lost 1 base and 1 base, there was a span of 11 bases. Germline loops: CDR1 SGHVS, CDR2 FQNEAQ. This CDR3 contains 16 residues.

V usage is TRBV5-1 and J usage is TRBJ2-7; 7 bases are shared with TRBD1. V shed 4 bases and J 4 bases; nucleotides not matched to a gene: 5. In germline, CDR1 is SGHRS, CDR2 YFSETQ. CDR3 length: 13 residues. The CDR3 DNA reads TGCGCCAGCAGCCAACAGGGGACGTACGAGCAGTACTTC. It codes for CASSQQGTYEQYF.

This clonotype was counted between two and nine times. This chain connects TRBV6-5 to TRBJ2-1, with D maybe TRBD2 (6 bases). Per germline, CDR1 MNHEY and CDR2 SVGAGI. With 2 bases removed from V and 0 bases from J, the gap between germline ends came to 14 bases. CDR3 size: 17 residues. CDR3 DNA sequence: TGTGCCAGCAGTTACGGAGGAGGGTGGAGCTCCTACAATGAGCAGTTCTTC. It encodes CASSYGGGWSSYNEQFF.

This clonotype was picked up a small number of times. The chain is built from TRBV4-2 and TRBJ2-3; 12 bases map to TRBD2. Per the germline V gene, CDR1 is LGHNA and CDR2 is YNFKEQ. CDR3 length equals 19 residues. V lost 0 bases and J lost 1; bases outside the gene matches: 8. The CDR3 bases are TGTGCCAGCAGCCAAGATTGGACTAGCGGGGCCTACCGCACAGATACGCAGTATTTT. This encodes CASSQDWTSGAYRTDTQYF.

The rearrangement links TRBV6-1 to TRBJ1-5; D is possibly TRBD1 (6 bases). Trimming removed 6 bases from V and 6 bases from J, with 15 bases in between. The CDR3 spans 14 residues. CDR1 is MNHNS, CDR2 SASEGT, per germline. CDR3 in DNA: TGTGCCAGCAGAAGAACAGGGCTTGCTCAGCCCCAGCATTTT. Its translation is CASRRTGLAQPQHF.

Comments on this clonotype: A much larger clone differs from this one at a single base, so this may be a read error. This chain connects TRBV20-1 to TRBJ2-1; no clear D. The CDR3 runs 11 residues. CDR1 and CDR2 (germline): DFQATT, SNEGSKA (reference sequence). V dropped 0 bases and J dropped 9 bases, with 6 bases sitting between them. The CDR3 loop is CSARDLGEQFF. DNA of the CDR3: TGCAGTGCTAGAGATTTGGGTGAGCAGTTCTTC.

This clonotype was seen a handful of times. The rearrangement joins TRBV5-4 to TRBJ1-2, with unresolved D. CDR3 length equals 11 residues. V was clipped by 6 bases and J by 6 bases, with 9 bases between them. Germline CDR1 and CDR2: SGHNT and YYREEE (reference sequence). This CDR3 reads CASTSAHGYTF. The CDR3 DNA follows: TGTGCCAGCACATCTGCCCATGGCTACACCTTC.

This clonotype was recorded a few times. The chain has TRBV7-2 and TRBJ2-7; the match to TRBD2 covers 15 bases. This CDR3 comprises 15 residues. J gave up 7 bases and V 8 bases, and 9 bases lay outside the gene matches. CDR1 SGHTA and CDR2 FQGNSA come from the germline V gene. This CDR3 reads CASRRTSGGANEQYF. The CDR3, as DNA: TGTGCCAGCCGACGGACTAGCGGGGGGGCCAATGAGCAGTACTTC.

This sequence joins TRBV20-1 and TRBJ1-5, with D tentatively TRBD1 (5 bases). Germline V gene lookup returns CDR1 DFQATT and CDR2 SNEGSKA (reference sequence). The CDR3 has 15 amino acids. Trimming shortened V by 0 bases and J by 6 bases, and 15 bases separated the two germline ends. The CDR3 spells CSARDLTGQGQPQHF. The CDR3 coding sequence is TGCAGTGCTAGAGATCTCACAGGTCAAGGTCAGCCCCAGCATTTT.

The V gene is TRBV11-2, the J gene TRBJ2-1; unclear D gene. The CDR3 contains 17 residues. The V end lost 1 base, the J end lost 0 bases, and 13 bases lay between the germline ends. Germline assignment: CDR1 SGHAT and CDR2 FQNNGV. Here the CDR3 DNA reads TGTGCCAGCAGCTTAGTAAACTTAATCAGCTCCTACAATGAGCAGTTCTTC. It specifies CASSLVNLISSYNEQFF.

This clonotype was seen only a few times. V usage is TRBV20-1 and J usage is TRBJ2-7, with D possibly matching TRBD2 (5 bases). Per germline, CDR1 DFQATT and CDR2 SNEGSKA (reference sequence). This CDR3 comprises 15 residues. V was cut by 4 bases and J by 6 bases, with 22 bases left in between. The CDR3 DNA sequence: TGCAGTGCTAAGGCGGTCGGGGATCCATCAGGCGAGCAGTACTTC. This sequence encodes CSAKAVGDPSGEQYF.

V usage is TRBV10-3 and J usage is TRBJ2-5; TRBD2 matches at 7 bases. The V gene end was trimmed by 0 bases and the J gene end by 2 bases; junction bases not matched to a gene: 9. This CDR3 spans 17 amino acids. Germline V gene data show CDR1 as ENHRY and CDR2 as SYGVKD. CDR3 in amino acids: CAISESIASGVQETQYF. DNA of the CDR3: TGTGCCATCAGTGAGTCGATCGCCAGCGGGGTTCAAGAGACCCAGTACTTC.

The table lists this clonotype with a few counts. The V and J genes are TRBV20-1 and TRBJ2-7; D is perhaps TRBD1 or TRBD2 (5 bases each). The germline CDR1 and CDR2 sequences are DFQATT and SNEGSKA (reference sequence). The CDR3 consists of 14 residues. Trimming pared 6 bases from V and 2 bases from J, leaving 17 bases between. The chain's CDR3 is CSADPGATAYEQYF. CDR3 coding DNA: TGCAGTGCGGACCCCGGGGCCACAGCCTACGAGCAGTACTTC.

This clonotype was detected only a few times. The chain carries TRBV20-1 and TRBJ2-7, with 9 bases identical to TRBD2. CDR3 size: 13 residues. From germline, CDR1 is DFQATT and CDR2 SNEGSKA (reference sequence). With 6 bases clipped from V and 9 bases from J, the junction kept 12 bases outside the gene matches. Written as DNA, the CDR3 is TGCAGTGCCACTCCTAGCGGGAACAACGGGCAGTACTTC. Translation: CSATPSGNNGQYF.

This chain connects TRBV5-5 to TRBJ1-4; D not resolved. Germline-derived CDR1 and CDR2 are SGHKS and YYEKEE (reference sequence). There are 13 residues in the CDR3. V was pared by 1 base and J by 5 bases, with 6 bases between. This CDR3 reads CASSLFQNEKLFF. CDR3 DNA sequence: TGTGCCAGCAGCTTGTTTCAAAATGAAAAACTGTTTTTT.